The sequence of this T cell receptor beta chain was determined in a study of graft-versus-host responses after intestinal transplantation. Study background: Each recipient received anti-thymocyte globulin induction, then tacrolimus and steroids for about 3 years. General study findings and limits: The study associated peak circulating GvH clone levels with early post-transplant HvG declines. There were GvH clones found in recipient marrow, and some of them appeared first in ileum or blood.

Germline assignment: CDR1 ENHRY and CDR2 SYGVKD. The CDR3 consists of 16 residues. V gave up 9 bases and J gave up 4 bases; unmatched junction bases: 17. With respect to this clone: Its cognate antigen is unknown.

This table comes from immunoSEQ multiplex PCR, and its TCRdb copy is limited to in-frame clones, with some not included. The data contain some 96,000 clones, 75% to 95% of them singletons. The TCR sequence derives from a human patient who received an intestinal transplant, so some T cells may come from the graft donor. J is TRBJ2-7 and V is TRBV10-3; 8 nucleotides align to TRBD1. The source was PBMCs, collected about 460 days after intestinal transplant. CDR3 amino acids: CAICLPLTGEGYEQYF. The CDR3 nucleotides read TGTGCCATTTGTTTACCTCTGACAGGGGAAGGGTACGAGCAGTACTTC.